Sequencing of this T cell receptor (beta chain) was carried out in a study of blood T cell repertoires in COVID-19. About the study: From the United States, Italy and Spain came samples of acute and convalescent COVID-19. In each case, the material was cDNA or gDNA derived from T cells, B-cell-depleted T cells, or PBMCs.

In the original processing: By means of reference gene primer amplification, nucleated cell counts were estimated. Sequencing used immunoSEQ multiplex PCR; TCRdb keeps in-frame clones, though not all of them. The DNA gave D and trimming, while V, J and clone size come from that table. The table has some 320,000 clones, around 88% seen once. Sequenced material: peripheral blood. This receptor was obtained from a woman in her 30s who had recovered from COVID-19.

The CDR3 DNA reads TGTGCCAGCAGCCTAGCGGGTTCTGAAGCTTTCTTT. Translation gives CASSLAGSEAFF. J is TRBJ1-1 and V is TRBV11-2; D uncertain. There are 12 residues in the CDR3. The V gene's germline CDR1 is SGHAT and CDR2 FQNNGV. V lost 5 bases to trimming and J lost 6 bases, with 10 bases between them.